This record covers a single T cell receptor beta chain. What it recognizes is unknown. The CDR3 runs to 10 residues. The germline V and J ends were trimmed by 4 bases and 4 bases, with 4 bases remaining between them. Germline V gene data show CDR1 as DFQATT and CDR2 as SNEGSKA (reference sequence). The data are from a study of early T cells in non-severe SARS-CoV-2 infection. About the research overall: Bulk RNA isolated from unsorted whole blood underwent sequencing; chains were not paired. Points from the study as a whole: Clonotype matching in VDJdb favored anti-spike CD8 responses and did not capture private and CD4 specificities.

Attachment of unique molecular identifiers was made to individual cDNA molecules. TCRdb reprocessed the 5' RACE reads with MiXCR, giving one entry per CDR3 protein. The data contain some 52,000 distinct CDR3 sequences, about 8.2% of them singletons. V usage is TRBV20-1 and J usage is TRBJ1-2; no clear D gene. Sequenced input: whole blood. The source is an adult who was a healthcare worker with PCR-confirmed SARS-CoV-2 infection or an uninfected control (not recorded which). The CDR3 loop is CSAISYGYTF. The CDR3 DNA reads TGCAGTGCTATTAGCTATGGCTACACCTTC.